This T cell receptor (beta chain) was sequenced in a study of T cells in Graves' hyperthyroidism and ophthalmopathy. Findings and limits, study-wide: The majority of expanded thyroid clonotypes above 0.001 also appeared in blood.

Calling Graves' hyperthyroidism stable meant ophthalmopathy did not progress within 18 months. The V and J ends lost 3 bases and 0 bases, in that order; junction bases with no gene match: 6. This CDR3 contains 16 residues. Per the germline V gene, CDR1 is DFQATT and CDR2 is SNEGSKA (reference sequence). This clonotype appeared a single time. Its cognate antigen is unknown. TCR beta CDR3 regions were amplified from RNA transcripts. The HTBI primer set was used in a first-round RT-PCR of the TCR CDR3. TCRdb recomputed calls from the multiplex PCR reads with MiXCR, one row per CDR3 protein. The sample includes a few hundred thousand distinct CDR3 sequences, roughly 13% of them seen just once.

V usage is TRBV20-1 and J usage is TRBJ2-5, with TRBD2 identical over 11 bases. The source is a woman aged 18-29 years with Graves' hyperthyroidism. Source material: blood. The CDR3 sequence: CSASLAGGWDQETQYF. Here the CDR3 DNA reads TGCAGTGCTAGCCTAGCGGGAGGTTGGGACCAAGAGACCCAGTACTTC.